This T cell receptor beta chain was documented in a study of cytomegalovirus exposure and HLA in healthy donors. The overall study: Of all 400 or so donors who were genotyped, roughly 81% belonged to the Caucasian-associated ancestry cluster.

The CDR3 is made up of 14 amino acids. Trimming removed 3 bases from V and 3 bases from J, with 12 bases in between. Germline values: CDR1 SGHRS, CDR2 YFSETQ. In the PCR, 60 Vbeta and 13 Jbeta primers were used. Clones were sequenced by immunoSEQ multiplex PCR, and TCRdb holds only the in-frame ones, with some missing. The data show around 120,000 clones, with roughly 72% seen just once and around 10% held by the top ten. This TCR was sampled from a woman in her fifties or sixties in good health and CMV-seropositive. This chain uses TRBV5-1 with TRBJ1-1; D might be TRBD1 (5 bases). Input material: PBMCs. The CDR3 is CASSSAGDHTEAFF. The DNA for the CDR3 is TGCGCCAGCAGCTCGGCGGGGGATCACACTGAAGCTTTCTTT.